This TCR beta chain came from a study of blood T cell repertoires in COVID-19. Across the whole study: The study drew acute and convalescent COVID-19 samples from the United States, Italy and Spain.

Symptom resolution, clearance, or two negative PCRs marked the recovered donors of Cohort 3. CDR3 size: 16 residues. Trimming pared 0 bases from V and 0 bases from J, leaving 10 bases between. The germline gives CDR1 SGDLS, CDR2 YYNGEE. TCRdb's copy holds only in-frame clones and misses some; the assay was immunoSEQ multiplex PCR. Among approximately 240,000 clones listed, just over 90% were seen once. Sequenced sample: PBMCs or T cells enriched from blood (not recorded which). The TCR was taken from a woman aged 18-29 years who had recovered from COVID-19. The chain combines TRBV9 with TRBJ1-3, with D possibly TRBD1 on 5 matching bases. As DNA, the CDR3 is TGTGCCAGCAGCGTAGCTGACAGCCTCTCTGGAAACACCATATATTTT. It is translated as CASSVADSLSGNTIYF.